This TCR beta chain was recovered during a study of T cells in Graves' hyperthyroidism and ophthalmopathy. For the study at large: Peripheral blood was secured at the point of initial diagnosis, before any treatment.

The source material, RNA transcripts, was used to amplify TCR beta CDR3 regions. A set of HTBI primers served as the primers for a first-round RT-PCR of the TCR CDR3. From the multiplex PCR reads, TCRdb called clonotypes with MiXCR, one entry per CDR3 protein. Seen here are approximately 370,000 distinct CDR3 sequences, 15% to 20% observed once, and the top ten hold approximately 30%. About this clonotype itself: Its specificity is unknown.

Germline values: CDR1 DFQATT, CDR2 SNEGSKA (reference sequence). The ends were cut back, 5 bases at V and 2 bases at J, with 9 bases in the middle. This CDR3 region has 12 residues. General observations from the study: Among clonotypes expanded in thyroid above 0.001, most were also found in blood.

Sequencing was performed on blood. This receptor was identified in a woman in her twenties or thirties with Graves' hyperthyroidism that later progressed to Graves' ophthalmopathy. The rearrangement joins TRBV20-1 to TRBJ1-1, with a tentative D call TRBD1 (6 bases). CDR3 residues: CSAWTDNTEAFF. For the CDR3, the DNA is TGCAGTGCTTGGACAGACAACACTGAAGCTTTCTTT.